This is a list of T cell receptor beta chains from one sample in a study of OX40 agonist ivuxolimab in advanced cancers. Sequenced by immunoSEQ multiplex PCR; TCRdb stores in-frame clones only, minus some. The table includes fewer than 100,000 clones, around 90% detected once. Material: CD4+ or CD8+ T cells sorted from blood, obtained in a trial of the OX40 agonist ivuxolimab. The receptors shown here come from an adult with an advanced solid tumor such as melanoma, head and neck, liver or kidney cancer. CDR3s include the opening cysteine and the closing phenylalanine or tryptophan. Each record gives: CDR3 protein, clone size, J gene, V gene. Clone size is stated in some rows and not others, as once, few, many or a class when expanded.

CDR3: CASSLGVSGETQYF; size: -; J: TRBJ2-5; V: TRBV7-9
CDR3: CASSSHGLAGSHEQFF; size: -; J: TRBJ2-1; V: TRBV6-5
CDR3: CASIGRGQPQHF; size: -; J: TRBJ1-5; V: TRBV19
CDR3: CASSAYDRSSYEQYF; size: -; J: TRBJ2-7; V: TRBV9
CDR3: CASSSPRTGGADGYTF; size: -; J: TRBJ1-2; V: TRBV5-4
CDR3: CASSPRRVAGGQETQYF; size: -; J: TRBJ2-5; V: TRBV18
CDR3: CSVGQDRNYGYTF; size: -; J: TRBJ1-2; V: TRBV29-1
CDR3: CASRDSPGTLRSNPCSYEQYF; size: once; J: TRBJ2-7; V: TRBV7-6
CDR3: CASSFRLAGPFRSYEQYF; size: -; J: TRBJ2-7; V: TRBV7-9
CDR3: CASSETYFSMNTEAFF; size: -; J: TRBJ1-1; V: TRBV2
CDR3: CASSLGWGTQYF; size: -; J: TRBJ2-5; V: TRBV7-2
CDR3: CASSFGALSGNTIYF; size: -; J: TRBJ1-3; V: TRBV7-9
CDR3: CASSLAGGGGVDGYTF; size: -; J: TRBJ1-2; V: TRBV11-2
CDR3: CASSRVLGGDMNTEAFF; size: -; J: TRBJ1-1; V: TRBV28
CDR3: CASSVGVTSGQETQYF; size: -; J: TRBJ2-5; V: TRBV9